The text below deals with one T cell receptor (beta chain). The antigen is undetermined. Other nucleotide sequences from this sample produce the same CDR3. V lost 6 bases and J lost 1, with 6 bases in between. Germline loops: CDR1 MNHEY, CDR2 SMNVEV (reference sequence). This CDR3 spans 12 amino acids. The data originate from a study of cytomegalovirus exposure and HLA in healthy donors. PCR amplification relied on 60 Vbeta primers (plus 13 Jbeta primers). Profiling relied on immunoSEQ multiplex PCR, and the TCRdb table lists in-frame clones only, not all of them. The table lists approximately 170,000 clones, over 70% of them singletons, with 3% to 4% in the top ten. Points from the study as a whole: CMV antigen specificity of a few CMV-associated chains was confirmed in vitro. Researchers catalogued some 160 TCR beta chains as cytomegalovirus-associated.

The sequenced sample consisted of PBMCs. The chain is built from TRBV27 and TRBJ1-1; no clear D gene. The TCR comes from a young woman in good health and CMV-seropositive. CDR3 coding DNA: TGTGCCAGCAGCCGCGGGAACACTGAAGCTTTCTTT. The encoded protein is CASSRGNTEAFF.